This T cell receptor (beta chain) was identified during a study of beta chain features in type 1 diabetes. On average, the one heparinised blood draw given by each donor was approximately 120 mL. Between the trimmed V and J ends, which lost 4 bases and 2 bases, there was a span of 4 bases. In germline, CDR1 is SQVTM, CDR2 ANQGSEA. This CDR3 is built from 11 residues. Study-wide results and caveats: VDJ junctions sequenced from type 1 diabetes patients showed fewer insertions and more deletions. The study found moderately but significantly shorter TCRB CDR3s in all four CD4+ subsets of Type 1 diabetes patients.

As every portion of the isolated RNA was reverse transcribed, the sequencing read expressed TCRB transcripts. Approximately 4 million reads was the average for naive, central memory and regulatory T cell samples. Data came from immunoSEQ multiplex PCR; TCRdb stores just in-frame clones and leaves some out. The sample lists 150,000 to 200,000 clones; roughly 60% were seen once. This clone turned up a few times. The antigen remains unidentified. The V and J genes are TRBV29-1 and TRBJ2-3; D remains ambiguous. This TCR was sampled from a man in his thirties or forties with type 1 diabetes. The material sequenced was naive CD4+ T cells from blood. DNA for the CDR3: TGCAGCGTTGGAGCCACAGATACGCAGTATTTT. This encodes CSVGATDTQYF.